Presented here are 5 T cell receptor beta chains from one specimen sequenced in a study of pediatric ulcerative colitis. The data were produced by immunoSEQ multiplex PCR, yet TCRdb's version contains in-frame clones alone and is incomplete. The sample has about 60,000 clones, over 80% seen once. Material: blood. The receptors originated from a boy aged 10-17 years who was a control in a study of pediatric ulcerative colitis.

This rearrangement joins TRBV5-1 to TRBJ2-2; D remains unclear. Germline V gene sequence: CDR1 SGHRS, CDR2 YFSETQ. Trimming shortened V by 4 bases and J by 8 bases, and 18 bases separated the two germline ends. The CDR3 is made up of 15 amino acids. The CDR3 protein is CASSPETSFPGELFF. CDR3 coding DNA: TGCGCCAGCAGCCCGGAGACTTCCTTTCCGGGGGAGCTGTTTTTT.

The chain links TRBV27 to TRBJ1-5; TRBD1 agrees at 11 bases. V lost 6 bases and J lost 11; bases outside the gene matches: 6. The germline V gene encodes CDR1 MNHEY and CDR2 SMNVEV (reference sequence). This CDR3 contains 13 residues. CDR3 DNA sequence: TGTGCCAGCAGCGGACAGGGGGCAAAGTCCCAGCATTTT. It specifies CASSGQGAKSQHF.

This rearrangement joins TRBV28 to TRBJ1-1, with a weak D call TRBD1 (6 bases). V lost 6 bases and J lost 1, with 15 bases in between. The germline V gene encodes CDR1 MDHEN and CDR2 SYDVKM. The CDR3 sequence is 15 residues long. CDR3 DNA: TGTGCCAGCAGGGGGGGACAACCAAAGAACACTGAAGCTTTCTTT. It codes for CASRGGQPKNTEAFF.

The chain has TRBV9 and TRBJ1-1; D is uncertain. This CDR3 comprises 12 residues. The V and J ends lost 4 bases and 1 base respectively, with 5 bases between them. CDR1 SGDLS and CDR2 YYNGEE come from the germline V gene. The DNA of the CDR3 is TGTGCCAGCAGCCCTCGGAACACTGAAGCTTTCTTT. This encodes CASSPRNTEAFF.

The chain carries TRBV29-1 and TRBJ2-7; D might be TRBD1 (5 bases). Per germline, CDR1 SQVTM and CDR2 ANQGSEA. The CDR3 totals 13 residues. Trimming removed 8 bases from V and 6 bases from J, with 20 bases in between. The CDR3 reads CSTSQGPICEQYF. The CDR3 DNA is TGCAGCACTTCTCAGGGTCCTATCTGCGAGCAGTACTTC.